This TCR beta chain was identified in a study of cytomegalovirus exposure and HLA in healthy donors. Germline loops: CDR1 SGHTA, CDR2 FQGNSA. Germline trimming cut 2 bases from V and 5 bases from J; bases unmatched to any gene: 6. The CDR3 length is 16 residues. The method was immunoSEQ multiplex PCR; TCRdb's version includes in-frame clones alone and lacks a portion of them. The sample shows fewer than 120,000 clones, 89% of them seen only once. The sequence derives from a woman in her late teens or twenties in good health and CMV-seronegative. V is TRBV7-2 and J is TRBJ2-3, with 11 bases lining up with TRBD2. The sequenced material came from PBMCs. This CDR3 is CASSLMGLAVLDTQYF. The CDR3 DNA sequence: TGTGCCAGCAGCTTAATGGGACTAGCGGTCCTAGATACGCAGTATTTT.